The T cell receptor beta chain described here comes from a study of molecular identifiers for immune sequencing clone quantification. Study-level information: Four of five splits of RNA from around 18,000 or 91,000 naive CD8 cells were sequenced in replicates.

V was clipped by 9 bases and J by 4 bases, with 10 bases between them. CDR3 length: 11 residues. The germline V gene has CDR1 LNHNV and CDR2 YYDKDF (reference sequence). Details on this clonotype: No antigen is known for it.

Study results and limitations: Clones carrying above 20 RNA copies accounted for over 98% of effector molecules, under 1% in naive cells. Reports indicate spiked Jurkat TCR RNA from one cell could be found among roughly 950,000 naive cells.

Previously reported methods and listed TCR primers produced the bulk TCR libraries. TCRdb passed the PCR reads through MiXCR, listing each CDR3 protein once. Of tens of thousands of distinct CDR3 sequences listed, less than 20% are singletons. The V call is TRBV15, the J call TRBJ2-7; D unresolved. The sequence came from a human donor in good health. Some libraries in this study had Jurkat cell RNA spiked in. The specimen was naive CD8+ T cells from blood, with Jurkat cell RNA spiked in. The subset here: FACS-sorted CD8+CD4-CCR7+CD45RA+ naive T cells. The CDR3, as DNA: TGTGCCACGTCGATTAGGTACGAGCAGTACTTC. It specifies CATSIRYEQYF.